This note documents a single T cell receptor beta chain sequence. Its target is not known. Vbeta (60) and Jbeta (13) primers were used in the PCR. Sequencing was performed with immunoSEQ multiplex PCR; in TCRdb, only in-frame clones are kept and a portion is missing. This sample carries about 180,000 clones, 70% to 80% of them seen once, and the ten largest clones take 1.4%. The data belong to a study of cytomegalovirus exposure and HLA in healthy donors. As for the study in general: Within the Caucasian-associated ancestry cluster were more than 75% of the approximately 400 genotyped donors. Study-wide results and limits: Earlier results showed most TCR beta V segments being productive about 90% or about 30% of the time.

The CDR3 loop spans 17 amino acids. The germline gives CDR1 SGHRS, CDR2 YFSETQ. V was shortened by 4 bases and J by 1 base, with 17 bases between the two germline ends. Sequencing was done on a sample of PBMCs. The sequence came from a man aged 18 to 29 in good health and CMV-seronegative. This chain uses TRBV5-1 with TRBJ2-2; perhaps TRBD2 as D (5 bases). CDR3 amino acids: CASSLDGRAGNTGELFF. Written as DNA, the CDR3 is TGCGCCAGCAGCCTCGACGGACGGGCGGGGAACACCGGGGAGCTGTTTTTT.